This T cell receptor (beta chain) was recovered during a study of radiation and T cells in renal cell carcinoma. The CDR3 is 16 residues long. From germline, CDR1 is KGHSH and CDR2 LQKENI. Between the trimmed V and J ends, which lost 3 bases and 0 bases, there was a span of 12 bases. Profiled with immunoSEQ multiplex PCR; TCRdb holds only in-frame clones, not every one. The sample has some 140,000 clones; approximately 90% are singletons. As to time point: baseline pretreatment blood. Treatment: 15 Gy SBRT to primary tumor, nephrectomy 4 weeks later. The chain carries TRBV18 and TRBJ1-5, with D possibly being TRBD1 (5 bases). This material consisted of blood, taken from a patient whose treatment included radiotherapy and nephrectomy. This TCR derives from a woman aged 50 to 60 with renal cell carcinoma. CDR3 sequence: CASSPSGDYSNQPQHF. CDR3 sequence (DNA): TGTGCCAGCTCACCCTCGGGGGATTATAGCAATCAGCCCCAGCATTTT.